The T cell receptor (beta chain) under discussion was sequenced for a study of T cell responses to AZD1222 COVID-19 vaccine. Study-wide results and caveats: White British people made up most donors, females outnumbered males, and clonal diversity was possibly underestimated. Researchers took repertoire samples only after the peak T cell response had come. Baseline antibody screening turned up just six or seven seropositive AZD1222 recipients.

CDR1 is SGHTA, CDR2 FQGTGA, per germline. The CDR3 covers 16 residues. Trimming shortened V by 2 bases and J by 0 bases, and 10 bases separated the two germline ends. Comment on this clone: The antigen is undetermined.

Second-dose schedules of about 4 or about 12 weeks were combined. Assay: immunoSEQ multiplex PCR; the TCRdb copy retains only in-frame clones and omits some. The profile shows 91,000 or so clones, roughly 90% of them singletons. The sequence was collected from an adult who received the AZD1222 COVID-19 vaccine. Sequencing was performed on peripheral blood, taken 28 days after the second AZD1222 dose. The J gene is TRBJ2-2, the V gene TRBV7-3; unclear D gene. Here the CDR3 reads CASSLELIANTGELFF. The CDR3 DNA is TGTGCCAGCAGCTTAGAACTAATCGCGAACACCGGGGAGCTGTTTTTT.